One and the same sample provided the 16 T cell receptor beta chains below, sequenced in a study of blood T cell repertoires in COVID-19. The assay was immunoSEQ multiplex PCR, and TCRdb's table has in-frame clones only and misses some. The sample yields about 43,000 clones, over 80% seen once. The sequencing sample was made of peripheral blood. Receptors originate from a man aged 55 to 70 with active COVID-19.

The sample holds one count of this clone. The CDR3 DNA follows: TGTGCCAGCAGCTTAGGGGACACCGCCGTGGGGACCCAGTACTTC. Its protein is CASSLGDTAVGTQYF. The chain is built from TRBV7-9 and TRBJ2-5; perhaps TRBD1 as D (6 bases). Trimming cost V 1 base and J 7 bases, with 16 bases left between them. Germline V lookup: CDR1 SEHNR, CDR2 FQNEAQ (reference sequence). This CDR3 has 15 amino acids.

The chain recombines TRBV28 with TRBJ2-1, with 11 positions matching TRBD2. The CDR3 consists of 15 residues. CDR1 is MDHEN and CDR2 is SYDVKM in the germline V gene. With V trimmed by 5 bases and J by 5 bases, 5 bases remained unmatched. In DNA, the CDR3 is TGTGCCAGCAGTAAACTAGCGGGGGCCCACAATGAGCAGTTCTTC. Translated, it gives CASSKLAGAHNEQFF. Supplemented by reference TRBV28 and TRBJ2-1, the full variable domain reads DVKVTQSSRYLVKRTGEKVFLECVQDMDHENMFWYRQDPGLGLRLIYFSYDVKMKEKGDIPEGYSVSREKKERFSLILESASTNQTSMYLCASSKLAGAHNEQFFGPGTRLTVL.

This chain uses TRBV7-6 with TRBJ2-1; TRBD1 matches 9 bases. The junction had 6 bases not matched to a gene; V was cut back by 6 bases and J by 3 bases. The CDR3 has 15 residues. Germline CDR1 is SGHVS and CDR2 is FNYEAQ. The CDR3 DNA reads TGTGCCAGCAGAGCCGGGACAGGGAACTACAATGAGCAGTTCTTC. Encoded protein: CASRAGTGNYNEQFF.

The CDR3 DNA sequence: TGTGCCACCAGTGACCGCACAGGGTCGGACATTCAGTACTTC. Translated, it gives CATSDRTGSDIQYF. This chain uses TRBV24-1 with TRBJ2-4, with TRBD1 as a possible D gene (6 bases). CDR1 and CDR2 from the germline V gene are KGHDR and SFDVKD. This CDR3 region has 14 residues. The V end lost 4 bases, the J end lost 8 bases, and 14 bases lay between the germline ends.

The chain recombines TRBV6-6 with TRBJ2-2, with D perhaps matching TRBD1 (6 bases). Germline CDR1 reads MNHNY; CDR2 reads SVGAGI (reference sequence). V lost 9 bases and J lost 4, with 12 bases in between. The CDR3 has 13 amino acids. CDR3: CASVTGPTGELFF. The CDR3 DNA follows: TGTGCCAGTGTGACAGGCCCCACCGGGGAGCTGTTTTTT.

This clone was observed a few times. This chain uses TRBV27 with TRBJ2-7; the match to TRBD2 covers 10 bases. With V trimmed by 2 bases and J by 1 base, 5 bases remained unmatched. There are 16 residues in the CDR3. Germline V gives CDR1 MNHEY, CDR2 SMNVEV (reference sequence). CDR3 bases: TGTGCCAGCAGTTTACTAGCGGGGGACCCTTCCTACGAGCAGTACTTC. Encoded protein: CASSLLAGDPSYEQYF.

This CDR3 is CASSEPSGGAETQYF. The CDR3 bases are TGTGCCAGCAGTGAACCAAGCGGGGGGGCAGAGACCCAGTACTTC. The rearrangement uses TRBV6-1 and TRBJ2-5; 10 nucleotides match TRBD2. This CDR3 is built from 15 residues. V shed 2 bases and J 4 bases; nucleotides not matched to a gene: 4. Looked up from germline, CDR1 is MNHNS and CDR2 is SASEGT.

This chain links TRBV7-6 with TRBJ2-3; no reliable D call. Germline V gene sequence: CDR1 SGHVS, CDR2 FNYEAQ. V gave up 2 bases and J gave up 10 bases, with 7 bases separating them. The CDR3 runs 11 residues. The CDR3, as DNA: TGTGCCAGCAGCTTATTCGGTTCGCAGTATTTT. Residues: CASSLFGSQYF.

In regard to this clone: Germline is not matched at one junction end, which may reflect a read error. The chain combines TRBV28 with TRBJ2-1, with D unclear. The CDR3 has 15 residues. From germline, CDR1 is MDHEN and CDR2 SYDVKM. DNA for the CDR3: TGTGCCAGCAGTTTTGACGACTCCTCCTACAATGAGCAGCTCTTC. This encodes CASSFDDSSYNEQLF.

The chain carries TRBV18 and TRBJ1-4; TRBD1 agrees at 7 bases. The germline CDR1 and CDR2 sequences are KGHSH and LQKENI. J gave up 4 bases and V 6 bases, and 8 bases lay outside the gene matches. The CDR3 is 15 amino acids. The CDR3 DNA reads as TGTGCCAGCTCTCGGACGGGACAGCGTAATGAAAAACTGTTTTTT. It specifies CASSRTGQRNEKLFF.

The chain recombines TRBV3-1 (or the pseudogene TRBV3-2) with TRBJ2-1; TRBD2 aligns across 9 bases. Trimming cost V 3 bases and J 4 bases; bases outside gene matches: 4. The CDR3 is 15 residues long. Germline V lookup: CDR1 LGHDT, CDR2 YNNKEL (reference sequence). The CDR3 DNA is TGTGCCAGCAGCCATAGCGGGAGAACGTACAATGAGCAGTTCTTC. Translating it yields CASSHSGRTYNEQFF.

This clone has a single count. This chain joins TRBV5-5 and TRBJ2-1, with D possibly TRBD1 on 5 matching bases. The V gene's germline CDR1 is SGHKS and CDR2 YYEKEE (reference sequence). There are 16 residues in the CDR3. Deletions cut 0 bases from V and 8 bases from J, with 18 bases between. In DNA form, the CDR3 reads TGTGCCAGCAGCTTGGAGGGCAGGGCCTACACGGATGAGCAGTTCTTC. This sequence encodes CASSLEGRAYTDEQFF.

The V and J genes are TRBV11-2 and TRBJ2-1; the D is unclear. Germline lookup yields CDR1 SGHAT and CDR2 FQNNGV. The ends were cut back, 3 bases at V and 2 bases at J, with 14 bases in the middle. CDR3 length: 16 amino acids. The CDR3 loop is CASSLELEYTYNEQFF. As DNA, the CDR3 is TGTGCCAGCAGCTTGGAGCTAGAATACACCTACAATGAGCAGTTCTTC. Drawing the rest from reference TRBV11-2 and TRBJ2-1, the complete variable domain is EAGVAQSPRYKIIEKRQSVAFWCNPISGHATLYWYQQILGQGPKLLIQFQNNGVVDDSQLPKDRFSAERLKGVDSTLKIQPAKLEDSAVYLCASSLELEYTYNEQFFGPGTRLTVL.

V usage is TRBV7-2 and J usage is TRBJ1-5; D gene unclear. The CDR3 is made up of 15 amino acids. V dropped 1 base and J dropped 4 bases, with 11 bases sitting between them. CDR1 and CDR2 (germline): SGHTA, FQGNSA. As DNA, the CDR3 is TGTGCCAGCAGCTTAGGTGGAGGGTTGAATCAGCCCCAGCATTTT. Encoded protein: CASSLGGGLNQPQHF.

J is TRBJ1-1 and V is TRBV28; D not certain. V lost 5 bases and J lost 1, with 11 bases in between. The CDR3 is 14 amino acids. Germline CDR1 MDHEN, CDR2 SYDVKM. CDR3 region: CASSVVRENTEAFF. CDR3 sequence (DNA): TGTGCCAGCAGTGTTGTGCGGGAGAACACTGAAGCTTTCTTT.

This chain connects TRBV2 to TRBJ1-3; the match to TRBD1 covers 7 bases. Germline CDR1 SNHLY, CDR2 FYNNEI. V was clipped by 6 bases and J by 0 bases; unmatched bases: 8. CDR3 size: 16 residues. This CDR3 is CASSRTGQISGNTIYF. CDR3 in DNA: TGTGCCAGCAGCCGAACGGGACAGATCTCTGGAAACACCATATATTTT.